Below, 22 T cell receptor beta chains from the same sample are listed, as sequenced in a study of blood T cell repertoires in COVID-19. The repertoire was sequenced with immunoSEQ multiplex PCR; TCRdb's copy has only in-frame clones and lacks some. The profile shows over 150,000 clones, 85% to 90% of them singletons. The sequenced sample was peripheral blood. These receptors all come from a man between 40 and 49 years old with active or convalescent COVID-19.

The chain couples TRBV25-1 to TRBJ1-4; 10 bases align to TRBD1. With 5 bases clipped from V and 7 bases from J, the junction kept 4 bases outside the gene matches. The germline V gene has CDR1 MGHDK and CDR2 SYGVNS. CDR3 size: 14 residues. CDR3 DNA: TGTGCCAGCAGTAGGGACAGGGGTATTGAAAAACTGTTTTTT. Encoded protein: CASSRDRGIEKLFF.

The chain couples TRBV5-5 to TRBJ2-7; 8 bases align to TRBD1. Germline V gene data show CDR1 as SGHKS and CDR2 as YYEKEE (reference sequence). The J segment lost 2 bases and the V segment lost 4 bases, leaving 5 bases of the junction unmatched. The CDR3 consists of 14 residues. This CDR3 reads CASSRTGNPYEQYF. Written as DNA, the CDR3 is TGTGCCAGCAGCCGGACAGGGAACCCCTACGAGCAGTACTTC.

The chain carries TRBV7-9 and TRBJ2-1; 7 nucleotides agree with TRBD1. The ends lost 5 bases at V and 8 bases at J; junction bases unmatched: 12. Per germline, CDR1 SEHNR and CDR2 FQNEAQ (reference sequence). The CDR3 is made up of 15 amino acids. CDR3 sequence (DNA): TGTGCCAGCAGCAAACAGGGGTATCTAGGGTATGAGCAGTTCTTC. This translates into CASSKQGYLGYEQFF.

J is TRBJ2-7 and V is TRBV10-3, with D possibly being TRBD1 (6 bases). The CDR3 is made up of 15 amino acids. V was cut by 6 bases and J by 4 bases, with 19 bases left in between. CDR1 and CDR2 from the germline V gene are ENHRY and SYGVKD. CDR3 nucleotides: TGTGCCATCAGGGATAGTTCAGGGGAATCTTACGAGCAGTACTTC. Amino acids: CAIRDSSGESYEQYF.

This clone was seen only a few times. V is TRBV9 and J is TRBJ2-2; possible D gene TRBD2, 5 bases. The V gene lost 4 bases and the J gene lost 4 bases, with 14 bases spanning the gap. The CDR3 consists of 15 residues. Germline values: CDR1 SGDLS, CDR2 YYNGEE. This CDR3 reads CASSPDAGFTGELFF. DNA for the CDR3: TGTGCCAGCAGCCCAGACGCGGGTTTCACCGGGGAGCTGTTTTTT.

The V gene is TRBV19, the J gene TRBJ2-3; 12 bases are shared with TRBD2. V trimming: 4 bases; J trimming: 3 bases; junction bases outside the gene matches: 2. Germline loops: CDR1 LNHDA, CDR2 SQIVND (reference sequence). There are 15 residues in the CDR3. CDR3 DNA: TGTGCCAGTAGTAAGACTAGCGGGGGAACAGATACGCAGTATTTT. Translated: CASSKTSGGTDTQYF.

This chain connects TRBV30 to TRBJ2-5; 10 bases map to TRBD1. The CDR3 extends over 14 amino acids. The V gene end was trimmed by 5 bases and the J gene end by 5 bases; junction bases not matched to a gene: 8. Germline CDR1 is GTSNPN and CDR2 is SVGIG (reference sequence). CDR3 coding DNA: TGTGCCTGGGGGGGGACAGGGGTTAGGGAGACCCAGTACTTC. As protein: CAWGGTGVRETQYF.

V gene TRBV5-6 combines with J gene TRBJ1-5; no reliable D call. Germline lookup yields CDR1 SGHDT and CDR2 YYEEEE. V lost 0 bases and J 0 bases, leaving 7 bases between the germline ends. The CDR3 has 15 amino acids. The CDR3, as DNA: TGTGCCAGCAGCTTGGGCCAGTTTAGCAATCAGCCCCAGCATTTT. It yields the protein CASSLGQFSNQPQHF.

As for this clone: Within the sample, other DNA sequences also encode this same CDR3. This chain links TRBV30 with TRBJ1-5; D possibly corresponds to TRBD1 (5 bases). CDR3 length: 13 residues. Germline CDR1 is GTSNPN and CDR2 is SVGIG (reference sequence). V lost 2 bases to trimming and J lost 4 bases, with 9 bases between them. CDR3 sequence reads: CAWSPGGNQPQHF. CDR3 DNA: TGTGCCTGGAGTCCCGGGGGGAATCAGCCCCAGCATTTT.

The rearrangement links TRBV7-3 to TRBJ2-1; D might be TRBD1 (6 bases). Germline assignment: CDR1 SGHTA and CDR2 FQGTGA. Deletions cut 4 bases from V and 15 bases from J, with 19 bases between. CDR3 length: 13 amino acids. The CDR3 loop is CASSSQGTGIVFF. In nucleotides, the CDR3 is TGTGCCAGCAGCTCCCAGGGTACAGGGATAGTGTTCTTC.

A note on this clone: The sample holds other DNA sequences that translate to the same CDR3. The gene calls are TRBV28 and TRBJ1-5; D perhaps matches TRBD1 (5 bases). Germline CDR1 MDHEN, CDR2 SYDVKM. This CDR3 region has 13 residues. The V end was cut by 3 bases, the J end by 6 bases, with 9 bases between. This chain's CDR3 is CASSFGRGQPQHF. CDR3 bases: TGTGCCAGCAGTTTTGGGAGGGGTCAGCCCCAGCATTTT.

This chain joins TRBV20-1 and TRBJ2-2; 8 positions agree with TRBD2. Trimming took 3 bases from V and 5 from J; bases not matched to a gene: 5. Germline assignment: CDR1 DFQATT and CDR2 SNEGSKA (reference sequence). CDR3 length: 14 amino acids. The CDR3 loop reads CSASDSGGTGELFF. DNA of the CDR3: TGCAGTGCTAGTGACAGCGGGGGAACCGGGGAGCTGTTTTTT.

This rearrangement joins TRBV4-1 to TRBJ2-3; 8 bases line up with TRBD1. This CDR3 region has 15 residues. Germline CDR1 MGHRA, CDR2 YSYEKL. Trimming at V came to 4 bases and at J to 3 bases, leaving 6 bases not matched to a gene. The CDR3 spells CASSPGQVGTDTQYF. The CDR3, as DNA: TGCGCCAGCAGCCCGGGACAGGTTGGGACAGATACGCAGTATTTT.

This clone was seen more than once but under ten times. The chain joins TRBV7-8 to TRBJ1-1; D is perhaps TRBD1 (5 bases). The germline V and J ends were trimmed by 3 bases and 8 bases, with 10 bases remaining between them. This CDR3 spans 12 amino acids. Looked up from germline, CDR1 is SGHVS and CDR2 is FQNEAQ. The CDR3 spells CASSFGGLEAFF. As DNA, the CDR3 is TGTGCCAGCAGCTTCGGGGGGTTAGAAGCTTTCTTT.

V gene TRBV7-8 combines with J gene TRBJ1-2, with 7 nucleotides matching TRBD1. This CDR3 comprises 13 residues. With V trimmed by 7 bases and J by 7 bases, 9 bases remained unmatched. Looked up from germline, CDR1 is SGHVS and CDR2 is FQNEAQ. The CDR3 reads CASTIKGAVGYTF. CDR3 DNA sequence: TGTGCCAGCACCATCAAGGGGGCGGTTGGCTACACCTTC.

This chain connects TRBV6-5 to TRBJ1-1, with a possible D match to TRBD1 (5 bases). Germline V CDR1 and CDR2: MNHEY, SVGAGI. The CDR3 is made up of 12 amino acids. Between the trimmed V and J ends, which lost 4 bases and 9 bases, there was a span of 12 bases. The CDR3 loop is CASSFPLDKAFF. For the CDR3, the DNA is TGTGCCAGCAGTTTTCCATTGGACAAAGCTTTCTTT.

The CDR3 nucleotides are TGTGCCAGCAGCTTGGCCGGCGGAAGGTTAGATACGCAGTATTTT. This translates into CASSLAGGRLDTQYF. The V gene is TRBV5-5, the J gene TRBJ2-3; D gene ambiguous. Germline V gives CDR1 SGHKS, CDR2 YYEKEE (reference sequence). The CDR3 extends over 15 amino acids. Deletions cut 0 bases from V and 5 bases from J, with 13 bases between.

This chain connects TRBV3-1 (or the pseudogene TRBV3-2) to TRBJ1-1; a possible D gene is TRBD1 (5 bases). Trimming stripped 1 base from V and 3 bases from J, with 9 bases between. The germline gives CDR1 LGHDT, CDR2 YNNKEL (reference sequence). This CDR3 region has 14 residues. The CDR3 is CASSQVQGYTEAFF. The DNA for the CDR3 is TGTGCCAGCAGCCAAGTCCAGGGCTACACTGAAGCTTTCTTT.

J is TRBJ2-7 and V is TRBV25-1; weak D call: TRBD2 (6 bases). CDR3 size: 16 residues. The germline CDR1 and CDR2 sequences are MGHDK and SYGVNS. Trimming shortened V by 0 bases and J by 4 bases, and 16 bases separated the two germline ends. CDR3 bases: TGTGCCAGCAGTGAATATCGCCCGGCGGGGACGTACGAGCAGTACTTC. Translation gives CASSEYRPAGTYEQYF.

Here the CDR3 DNA reads TGTGCCAGCAGCAGGAACCCAGATACGCAGTATTTT. Amino acids: CASSRNPDTQYF. The gene calls are TRBV12-3 or TRBV12-4 and TRBJ2-3; D is uncertain. The CDR3 loop spans 12 amino acids. V gave up 6 bases and J gave up 4 bases, with 8 bases separating them.

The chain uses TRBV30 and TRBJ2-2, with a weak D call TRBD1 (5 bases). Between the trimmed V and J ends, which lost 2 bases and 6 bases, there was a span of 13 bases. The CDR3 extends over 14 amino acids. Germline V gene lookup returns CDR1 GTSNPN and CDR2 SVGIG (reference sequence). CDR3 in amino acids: CAWSRGAFSGELFF. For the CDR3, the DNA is TGTGCCTGGAGTAGGGGTGCATTCTCCGGGGAGCTGTTTTTT.

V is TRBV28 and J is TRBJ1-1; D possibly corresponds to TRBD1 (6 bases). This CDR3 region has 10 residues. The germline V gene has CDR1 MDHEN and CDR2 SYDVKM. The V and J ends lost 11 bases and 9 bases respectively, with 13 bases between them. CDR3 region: CAGGRDQAFF. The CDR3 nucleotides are TGTGCCGGGGGCCGGGACCAAGCTTTCTTT.